These T cell receptor beta chains were read from a single sample in a study of OX40 agonist ivuxolimab in advanced cancers. Generated by immunoSEQ multiplex PCR, the TCRdb table keeps only in-frame clones and is missing some. The table has tens of thousands of clones, 90% to 95% seen once; the top ten hold about 2.6%. The material sequenced was CD4+ or CD8+ T cells sorted from blood, taken in a trial of the OX40 agonist ivuxolimab. The source of these receptors is an adult with an advanced solid tumor such as melanoma, head and neck, liver or kidney cancer. The CDR3 runs from the conserved cysteine through the conserved F or W. Fields, in order: J gene, V gene, clone size, D gene, CDR3 protein, CDR3 DNA. A D gene is named only where the DNA matches it firmly. Part of the rows lack a size; the others show once, few, many or a class for expanded clones.

j_gene: TRBJ1-1; v_gene: TRBV5-6; abundance: .; d_gene: TRBD1; CDR3aa: CASSLGLQGVTEAFF; CDR3nt: TGTGCCAGCAGCTTGGGATTACAGGGGGTGACTGAAGCTTTCTTT
j_gene: TRBJ2-7; v_gene: TRBV7-8; abundance: .; d_gene: .; CDR3aa: CASSRDQDEQYF; CDR3nt: TGTGCCAGCAGTCGCGATCAGGACGAGCAGTACTTC
j_gene: TRBJ2-3; v_gene: TRBV7-2; abundance: .; d_gene: TRBD2; CDR3aa: CASSLTSGGTDTQYF; CDR3nt: TGTGCCAGCAGCTTAACTAGCGGGGGCACAGATACGCAGTATTTT
j_gene: TRBJ1-1; v_gene: TRBV4-1; abundance: .; d_gene: .; CDR3aa: CASSPGGTEAFF; CDR3nt: TGCGCCAGCAGCCCGGGCGGCACTGAAGCTTTCTTT
j_gene: TRBJ2-6; v_gene: TRBV25-1; abundance: .; d_gene: TRBD1; CDR3aa: CASSAGQAYSGANVLTF; CDR3nt: TGTGCCAGCAGTGCAGGACAGGCGTACTCTGGGGCCAACGTCCTGACTTTC
j_gene: TRBJ2-7; v_gene: TRBV27; abundance: few; d_gene: TRBD2; CDR3aa: CATGLAGSREQYF; CDR3nt: TGTGCCACCGGACTAGCGGGGTCTAGGGAGCAGTACTTC
j_gene: TRBJ2-3; v_gene: TRBV10-3; abundance: .; d_gene: TRBD2; CDR3aa: CAISETSGGLRTDTQYF; CDR3nt: TGTGCCATCAGTGAAACTAGCGGGGGCCTACGCACAGATACGCAGTATTTT
j_gene: TRBJ2-1; v_gene: TRBV7-9; abundance: .; d_gene: .; CDR3aa: CASESGRRQFF; CDR3nt: TGTGCCAGCGAGAGTGGGAGAAGGCAGTTCTTC
j_gene: TRBJ2-3; v_gene: TRBV5-6; abundance: once; d_gene: TRBD2; CDR3aa: CASSLGLAGDTQYF; CDR3nt: TGTGCCAGCAGCTTGGGACTAGCGGGAGATACGCAGTATTTT
j_gene: TRBJ1-2; v_gene: TRBV5-4; abundance: few; d_gene: TRBD1; CDR3aa: CASSSPDRGVGYTF; CDR3nt: TGTGCCAGCAGCTCCCCGGACAGGGGAGTTGGCTACACCTTC
j_gene: TRBJ2-3; v_gene: TRBV4-1; abundance: .; d_gene: TRBD2; CDR3aa: CASSQVAGGPADTQYF; CDR3nt: TGCGCCAGCAGCCAAGTGGCGGGGGGGCCAGCAGATACGCAGTATTTT
j_gene: TRBJ2-2; v_gene: TRBV2; abundance: .; d_gene: .; CDR3aa: CASSERGALLNTGELFF; CDR3nt: TGTGCCAGCAGTGAAAGGGGGGCACTTCTGAACACCGGGGAGCTGTTTTTT
j_gene: TRBJ1-5; v_gene: TRBV30; abundance: .; d_gene: TRBD1; CDR3aa: CAWDSGQGENQPQHF; CDR3nt: TGTGCCTGGGACTCGGGACAGGGAGAAAATCAGCCCCAGCATTTT
j_gene: TRBJ2-1; v_gene: TRBV14; abundance: .; d_gene: .; CDR3aa: CASSQDRLVHEQFF; CDR3nt: TGTGCCAGCAGCCAAGATCGACTAGTCCATGAGCAGTTCTTC
j_gene: TRBJ1-2; v_gene: TRBV13; abundance: once; d_gene: TRBD1; CDR3aa: CASSSGQGPYPDGYTF; CDR3nt: TGTGCCAGCAGCTCTGGACAGGGCCCTTACCCGGATGGCTACACCTTC
j_gene: TRBJ2-1; v_gene: TRBV19; abundance: .; d_gene: TRBD1; CDR3aa: CASKETGLDNEQFF; CDR3nt: TGTGCCAGTAAGGAGACAGGGCTAGACAATGAGCAGTTCTTC
j_gene: TRBJ2-7; v_gene: TRBV10-1; abundance: .; d_gene: .; CDR3aa: CASSITGGGYEQYF; CDR3nt: TGCGCCAGCAGTATCACAGGAGGTGGCTACGAGCAGTACTTC
j_gene: TRBJ1-5; v_gene: TRBV19; abundance: .; d_gene: .; CDR3aa: CASSIGDGNQPQHF; CDR3nt: TGTGCCAGTAGTATAGGAGACGGCAATCAGCCCCAGCATTTT
j_gene: TRBJ2-1; v_gene: TRBV19; abundance: .; d_gene: .; CDR3aa: CASSIGPRGYNEQFF; CDR3nt: TGTGCCAGTAGTATAGGGCCGCGGGGCTACAATGAGCAGTTCTTC
j_gene: TRBJ2-2; v_gene: TRBV10-3; abundance: many; d_gene: .; CDR3aa: CAISDPGGGTGELFF; CDR3nt: TGTGCCATCAGTGACCCGGGTGGGGGCACCGGGGAGCTGTTTTTT
j_gene: TRBJ2-7; v_gene: TRBV27; abundance: .; d_gene: TRBD2; CDR3aa: CASTLSGGTTYEQYF; CDR3nt: TGTGCCAGCACCCTTAGCGGGGGGACAACCTACGAGCAGTACTTC
j_gene: TRBJ1-5; v_gene: TRBV6-6; abundance: few; d_gene: .; CDR3aa: CASSSPGTKLGQPQHF; CDR3nt: TGTGCCAGCAGTTCCCCAGGAACGAAGTTAGGGCAGCCCCAGCATTTT
j_gene: TRBJ2-7; v_gene: TRBV14; abundance: .; d_gene: .; CDR3aa: CASSQGWGGHYEQYF; CDR3nt: TGTGCCAGCAGCCAAGGCTGGGGGGGCCACTACGAGCAGTACTTC
j_gene: TRBJ2-1; v_gene: TRBV7-2; abundance: .; d_gene: .; CDR3aa: CASSLAQGPQDEQFF; CDR3nt: TGTGCCAGCAGCTTAGCGCAGGGACCACAGGATGAGCAGTTCTTC
j_gene: TRBJ2-5; v_gene: TRBV4-1; abundance: .; d_gene: TRBD2; CDR3aa: CASSQLSHSGRVGETQYF; CDR3nt: TGCGCCAGCAGCCAGTTATCCCATAGCGGGAGGGTAGGGGAGACCCAGTACTTC
j_gene: TRBJ2-7; v_gene: TRBV29-1; abundance: .; d_gene: TRBD1; CDR3aa: CSGAPGQGPHEQYF; CDR3nt: TGCAGCGGAGCCCCGGGACAGGGCCCCCACGAGCAGTACTTC
j_gene: TRBJ2-1; v_gene: TRBV6-5; abundance: .; d_gene: .; CDR3aa: CASMGESSYNEQFF; CDR3nt: TGTGCCAGCATGGGCGAAAGCTCCTACAATGAGCAGTTCTTC
j_gene: TRBJ1-1; v_gene: TRBV5-4; abundance: once; d_gene: .; CDR3aa: CASSLRGGTEAFF; CDR3nt: TGTGCCAGCAGCTTGAGAGGGGGCACTGAAGCTTTCTTT
j_gene: TRBJ2-3; v_gene: TRBV29-1; abundance: .; d_gene: .; CDR3aa: CSVEGVTDTQYF; CDR3nt: TGCAGCGTTGAAGGGGTCACAGATACGCAGTATTTT
j_gene: TRBJ1-3; v_gene: TRBV7-8; abundance: .; d_gene: .; CDR3aa: CASSLDGNTIYF; CDR3nt: TGTGCCAGCAGCTTAGATGGAAACACCATATATTTT
j_gene: TRBJ2-3; v_gene: TRBV27; abundance: .; d_gene: .; CDR3aa: CTSSLSAGTDTQYF; CDR3nt: TGTACCAGCAGTTTATCGGCAGGGACAGATACGCAGTATTTT
j_gene: TRBJ2-1; v_gene: TRBV25-1; abundance: once; d_gene: TRBD2; CDR3aa: CATQTSWDEQFF; CDR3nt: TGTGCCACCCAGACTAGCTGGGATGAGCAGTTCTTC
j_gene: TRBJ2-3; v_gene: TRBV4-1; abundance: .; d_gene: TRBD2; CDR3aa: CASSQGTSGRATDTQYF; CDR3nt: TGCGCCAGCAGCCAAGGGACCAGCGGGAGGGCCACAGATACGCAGTATTTT
j_gene: TRBJ2-1; v_gene: TRBV6-5; abundance: .; d_gene: TRBD2; CDR3aa: CASTLAGTYNEQFF; CDR3nt: TGTGCCAGCACCCTAGCGGGGACTTACAATGAGCAGTTCTTC
j_gene: TRBJ2-7; v_gene: TRBV13; abundance: .; d_gene: TRBD2; CDR3aa: CASRGLAGDF; CDR3nt: TGTGCCAGCAGGGGACTAGCGGGAGACTTC
j_gene: TRBJ2-7; v_gene: TRBV9; abundance: .; d_gene: .; CDR3aa: CASSVGDSGSYEQYF; CDR3nt: TGTGCCAGCAGCGTAGGGGATAGCGGATCATACGAGCAGTACTTC
j_gene: TRBJ2-7; v_gene: TRBV27; abundance: .; d_gene: TRBD1; CDR3aa: CASSPDRVGYEQYF; CDR3nt: TGTGCCAGCAGTCCCGACAGGGTAGGCTACGAGCAGTACTTC
j_gene: TRBJ2-5; v_gene: TRBV11-2; abundance: .; d_gene: .; CDR3aa: CASSLGLKRYQETQYF; CDR3nt: TGTGCCAGCAGCTTAGGCCTTAAGCGGTACCAAGAGACCCAGTACTTC
j_gene: TRBJ2-1; v_gene: TRBV5-6; abundance: .; d_gene: .; CDR3aa: CASSLNRRGFYNEQFF; CDR3nt: TGTGCCAGCAGCTTGAATCGGCGGGGCTTCTACAATGAGCAGTTCTTC
j_gene: TRBJ2-1; v_gene: TRBV9; abundance: .; d_gene: TRBD2; CDR3aa: CASSEGRLAGINNEQFF; CDR3nt: TGTGCCAGCAGCGAGGGCCGACTAGCCGGGATCAACAATGAGCAGTTCTTC
j_gene: TRBJ2-7; v_gene: TRBV7-9; abundance: .; d_gene: TRBD2; CDR3aa: CASSYLPGLGVSYEQYF; CDR3nt: TGTGCCAGCAGCTATCTACCCGGACTAGGGGTTTCGTACGAGCAGTACTTC
j_gene: TRBJ2-1; v_gene: TRBV4-3; abundance: .; d_gene: TRBD2; CDR3aa: CASSQAAGDYNEQFF; CDR3nt: TGCGCCAGCAGCCAAGCAGCGGGGGATTACAATGAGCAGTTCTTC
j_gene: TRBJ2-2; v_gene: TRBV27; abundance: .; d_gene: TRBD1; CDR3aa: CASRPRDREGSGELFF; CDR3nt: TGTGCCAGCAGACCCCGGGACAGGGAAGGTTCCGGGGAGCTGTTTTTT